This T cell receptor (beta chain) stems from a study of blood T cells in healthy people across ages. On the study more broadly: Using template switching, researchers captured about one barcoded beta molecule for each two T cells. Study-wide results and caveats: Long-lived donors had more naive CD4+ cells and higher diversity than aged donors. Across the age range, TCR beta diversity per million T cells fell in a roughly linear way.

The V gene's germline CDR1 is MNHEY and CDR2 SVGEGT. The CDR3 sequence is 13 residues long. Notes on this clonotype: The antigen remains undetermined. At one end, the junction sequence differs from germline, possibly due to a read error.

A second roughly 6 to 12 cycle PCR used barcoded and J-beta primers. A minimum of 2.5 million CDR3-containing paired-end reads was obtained for each sample. MiXCR, applied by TCRdb to the 5' RACE reads, yields one record per CDR3 protein. The data contain 850,000 or so distinct CDR3 sequences, under 35% of them singletons. The chain couples TRBV6-2 or TRBV6-3 to TRBJ2-1; 7 nucleotides match TRBD2. This clonotype originated in a woman of 80 years or more in good health. Sequenced: blood. The CDR3 loop is CAGSPTSLNEQFF. For the CDR3, the DNA is TGTGCCGGCAGCCCGACTAGCCTTAATGAGCAGTTCTTC.